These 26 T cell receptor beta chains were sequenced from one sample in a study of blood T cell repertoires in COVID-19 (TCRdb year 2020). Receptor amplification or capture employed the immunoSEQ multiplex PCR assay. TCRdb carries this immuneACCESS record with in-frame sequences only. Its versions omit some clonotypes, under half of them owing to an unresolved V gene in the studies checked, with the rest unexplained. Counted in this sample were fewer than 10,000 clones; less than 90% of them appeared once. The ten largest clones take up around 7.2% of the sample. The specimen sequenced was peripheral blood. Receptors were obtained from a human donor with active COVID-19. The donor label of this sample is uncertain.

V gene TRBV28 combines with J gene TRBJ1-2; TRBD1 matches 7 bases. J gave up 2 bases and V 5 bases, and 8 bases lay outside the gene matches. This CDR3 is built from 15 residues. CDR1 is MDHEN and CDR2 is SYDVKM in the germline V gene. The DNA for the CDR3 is TGTGCCAGCAGTGACCCCGGGACAGCCAACTATGGCTACACCTTC. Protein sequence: CASSDPGTANYGYTF.

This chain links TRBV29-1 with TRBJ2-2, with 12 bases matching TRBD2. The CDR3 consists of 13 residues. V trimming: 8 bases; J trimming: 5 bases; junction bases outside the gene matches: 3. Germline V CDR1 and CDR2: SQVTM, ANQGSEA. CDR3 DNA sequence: TGCAGCTCTAGCGGGGGGGCTACCGGGGAGCTGTTTTTT. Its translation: CSSSGGATGELFF.

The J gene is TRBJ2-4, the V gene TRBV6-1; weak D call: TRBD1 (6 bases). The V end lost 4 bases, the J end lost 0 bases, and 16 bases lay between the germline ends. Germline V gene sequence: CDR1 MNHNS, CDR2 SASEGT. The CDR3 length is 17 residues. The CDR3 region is CASSGRRGLLAKNIQYF. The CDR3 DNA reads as TGTGCCAGCAGTGGCCGCAGGGGATTACTAGCCAAAAACATTCAGTACTTC.

The CDR3 DNA is TGTGCCAGCAGTACTACCGGACTAGCGGACAATGAGCAGTTCTTC. Amino acids: CASSTTGLADNEQFF. The genes are TRBV6-5 and TRBJ2-1; TRBD2 aligns across 10 bases. V was clipped by 5 bases and J by 5 bases; unmatched bases: 6. The CDR3 loop spans 15 amino acids. Germline CDR1 is MNHEY and CDR2 is SVGAGI.

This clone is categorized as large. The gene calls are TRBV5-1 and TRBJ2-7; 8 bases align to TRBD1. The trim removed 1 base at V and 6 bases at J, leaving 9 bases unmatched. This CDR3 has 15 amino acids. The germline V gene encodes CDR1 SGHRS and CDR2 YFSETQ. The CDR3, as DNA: TGCGCCAGCAGCTTGTGGCGTCAGGGGGCGGCCGAGCAGTACTTC. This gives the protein CASSLWRQGAAEQYF.

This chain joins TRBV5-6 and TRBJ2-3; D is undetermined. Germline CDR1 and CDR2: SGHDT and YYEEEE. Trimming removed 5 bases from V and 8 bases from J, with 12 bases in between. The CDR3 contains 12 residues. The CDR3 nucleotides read TGTGCCAGCAGTCTTGCATTAGCTACGCAGTATTTT. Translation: CASSLALATQYF.

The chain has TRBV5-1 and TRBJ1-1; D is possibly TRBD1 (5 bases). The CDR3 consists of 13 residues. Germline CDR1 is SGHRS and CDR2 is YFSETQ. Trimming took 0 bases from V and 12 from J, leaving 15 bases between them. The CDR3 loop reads CASSLEGAYETFF. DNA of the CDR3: TGCGCCAGCAGCTTGGAAGGGGCCTACGAAACTTTCTTT.

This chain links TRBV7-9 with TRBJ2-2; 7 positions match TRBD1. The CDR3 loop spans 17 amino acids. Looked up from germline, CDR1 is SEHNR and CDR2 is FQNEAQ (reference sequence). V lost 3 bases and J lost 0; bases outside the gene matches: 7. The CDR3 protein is CASSFPIDRANTGELFF. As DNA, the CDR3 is TGTGCCAGCAGCTTTCCTATCGACAGGGCGAACACCGGGGAGCTGTTTTTT.

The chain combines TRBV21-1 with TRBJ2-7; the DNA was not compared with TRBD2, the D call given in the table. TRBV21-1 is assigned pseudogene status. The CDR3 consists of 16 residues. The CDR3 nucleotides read TGTGCCAGCAGCGGACTAGCGGGAGGAAGGTCCTACGAGCAGTACGTC. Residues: CASSGLAGGRSYEQYV.

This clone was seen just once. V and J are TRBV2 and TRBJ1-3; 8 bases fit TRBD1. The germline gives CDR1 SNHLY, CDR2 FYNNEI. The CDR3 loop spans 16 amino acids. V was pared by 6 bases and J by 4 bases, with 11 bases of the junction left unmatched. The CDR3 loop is CASRALPTGAGNTIYF. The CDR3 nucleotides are TGTGCCAGCAGAGCGTTACCGACAGGGGCGGGAAACACCATATATTTT. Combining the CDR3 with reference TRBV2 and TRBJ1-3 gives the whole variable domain EPEVTQTPSHQVTQMGQEVILRCVPISNHLYFYWYRQILGQKVEFLVSFYNNEISEKSEIFDDQFSVERPDGSNFTLKIRSTKLEDSAMYFCASRALPTGAGNTIYFGEGSWLTVV.

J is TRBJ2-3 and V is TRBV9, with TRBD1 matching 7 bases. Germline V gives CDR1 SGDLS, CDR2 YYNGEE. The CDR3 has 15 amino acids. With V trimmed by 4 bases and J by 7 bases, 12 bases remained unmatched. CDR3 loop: CASSHTGDLRNTQYF. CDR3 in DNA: TGTGCCAGCAGCCACACAGGGGATTTGAGGAATACGCAGTATTTT.

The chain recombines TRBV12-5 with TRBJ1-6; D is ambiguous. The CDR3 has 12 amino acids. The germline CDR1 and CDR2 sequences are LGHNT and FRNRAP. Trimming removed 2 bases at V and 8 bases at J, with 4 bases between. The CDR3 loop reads CASGLLYSPLHF. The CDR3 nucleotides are TGTGCTAGTGGTTTGCTGTATTCACCCCTCCACTTT.

The CDR3 protein is CSVESKMGATEAFF. Written as DNA, the CDR3 is TGCAGCGTTGAATCAAAGATGGGGGCCACTGAAGCTTTCTTT. The V call is TRBV29-1, the J call TRBJ1-1; D is possibly TRBD1 (6 bases). The CDR3 runs to 14 residues. Germline V gene lookup returns CDR1 SQVTM and CDR2 ANQGSEA. With 2 bases removed from V and 4 bases from J, the gap between germline ends came to 14 bases.

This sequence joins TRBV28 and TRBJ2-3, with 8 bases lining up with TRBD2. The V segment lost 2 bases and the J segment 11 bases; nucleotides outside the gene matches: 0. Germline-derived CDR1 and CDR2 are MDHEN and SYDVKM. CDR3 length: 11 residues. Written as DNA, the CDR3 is TGTGCCAGCAGTTTAGCGGGGGGGCAGTATTTT. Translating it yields CASSLAGGQYF.

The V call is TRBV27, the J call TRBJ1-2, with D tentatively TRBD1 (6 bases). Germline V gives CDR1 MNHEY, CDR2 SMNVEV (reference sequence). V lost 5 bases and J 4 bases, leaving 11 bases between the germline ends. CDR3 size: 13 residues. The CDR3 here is CASSPQGPYGYTF. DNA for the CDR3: TGTGCCAGCAGTCCGCAGGGGCCCTATGGCTACACCTTC.

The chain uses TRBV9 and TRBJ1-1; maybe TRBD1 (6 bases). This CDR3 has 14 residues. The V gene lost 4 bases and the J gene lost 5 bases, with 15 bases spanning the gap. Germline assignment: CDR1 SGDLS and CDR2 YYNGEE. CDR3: CASSPGGGQTEAFF. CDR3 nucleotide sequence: TGTGCCAGCAGCCCCGGGGGGGGGCAGACTGAAGCTTTCTTT.

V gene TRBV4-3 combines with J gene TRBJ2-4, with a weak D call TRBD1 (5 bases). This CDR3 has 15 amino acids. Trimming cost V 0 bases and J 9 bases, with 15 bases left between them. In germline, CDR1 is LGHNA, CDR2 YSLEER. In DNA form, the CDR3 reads TGCGCCAGCAGCCAAGATGTAGTTCAGGGTGTCATTCAGTACTTC. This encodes CASSQDVVQGVIQYF.

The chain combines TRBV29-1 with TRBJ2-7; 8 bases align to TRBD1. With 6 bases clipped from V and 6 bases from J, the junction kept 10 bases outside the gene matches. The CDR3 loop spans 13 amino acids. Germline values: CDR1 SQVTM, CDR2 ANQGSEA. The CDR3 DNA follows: TGCAGCGTCGGACAGGGCGGGATCTCCGAGCAGTACTTC. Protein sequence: CSVGQGGISEQYF.

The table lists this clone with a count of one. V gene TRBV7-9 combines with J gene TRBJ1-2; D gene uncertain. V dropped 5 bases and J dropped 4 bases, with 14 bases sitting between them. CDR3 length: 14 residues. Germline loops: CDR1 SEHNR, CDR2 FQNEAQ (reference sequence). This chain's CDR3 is CASSPRGRFYGYTF. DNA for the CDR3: TGTGCCAGCAGCCCACGCGGGCGTTTCTATGGCTACACCTTC.

CDR3 loop: CASRTGVTGTGPHSPLHF. In nucleotides, the CDR3 is TGTGCCAGCAGAACCGGGGTCACCGGGACAGGGCCTCATTCACCCCTCCACTTT. The gene calls are TRBV5-5 and TRBJ1-6; 9 bases line up with TRBD1. V was pared by 5 bases and J by 8 bases, with 17 bases of the junction left unmatched. Germline V lookup: CDR1 SGHKS, CDR2 YYEKEE (reference sequence). CDR3 size: 18 residues.

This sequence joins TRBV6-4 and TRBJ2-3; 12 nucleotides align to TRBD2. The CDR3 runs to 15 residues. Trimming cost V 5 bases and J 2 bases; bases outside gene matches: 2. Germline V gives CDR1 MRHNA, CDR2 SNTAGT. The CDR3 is CASSRLAGDTDTQYF. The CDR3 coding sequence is TGTGCCAGCAGTCGACTAGCGGGGGACACAGATACGCAGTATTTT.

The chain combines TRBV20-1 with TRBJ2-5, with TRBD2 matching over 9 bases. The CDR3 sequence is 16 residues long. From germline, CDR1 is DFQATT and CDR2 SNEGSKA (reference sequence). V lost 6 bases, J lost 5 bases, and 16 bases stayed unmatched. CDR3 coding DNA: TGCAGTGCAAGTGCCGGCGAGAGCGGGAGGCGGGAGACCCAGTACTTC. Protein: CSASAGESGRRETQYF.

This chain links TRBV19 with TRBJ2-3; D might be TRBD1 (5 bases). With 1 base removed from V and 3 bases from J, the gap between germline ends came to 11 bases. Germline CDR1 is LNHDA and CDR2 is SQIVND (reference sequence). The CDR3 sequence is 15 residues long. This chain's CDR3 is CASSIVGAGTDTQYF. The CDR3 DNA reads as TGTGCCAGTAGTATAGTTGGGGCTGGGACAGATACGCAGTATTTT.

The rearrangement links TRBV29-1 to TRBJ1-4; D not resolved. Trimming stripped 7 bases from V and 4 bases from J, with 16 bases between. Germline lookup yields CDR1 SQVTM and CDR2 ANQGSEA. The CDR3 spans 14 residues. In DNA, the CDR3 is TGCAGCGCCAGACTAACGGGGTTTAATGAAAAACTGTTTTTT. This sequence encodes CSARLTGFNEKLFF.

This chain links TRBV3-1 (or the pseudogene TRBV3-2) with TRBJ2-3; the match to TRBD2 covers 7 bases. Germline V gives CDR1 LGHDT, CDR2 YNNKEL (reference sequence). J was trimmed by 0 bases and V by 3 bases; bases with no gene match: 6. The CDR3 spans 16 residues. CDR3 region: CASSHLLAKSTDTQYF. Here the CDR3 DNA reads TGTGCCAGCAGCCACCTACTAGCGAAAAGCACAGATACGCAGTATTTT.

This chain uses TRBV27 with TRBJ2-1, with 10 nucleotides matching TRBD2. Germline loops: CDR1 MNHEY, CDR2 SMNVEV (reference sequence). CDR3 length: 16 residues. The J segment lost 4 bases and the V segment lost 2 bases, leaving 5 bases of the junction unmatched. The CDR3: CASSLRASGGYNEQFF. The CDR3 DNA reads TGTGCCAGCAGTTTACGGGCTAGCGGGGGATACAATGAGCAGTTCTTC.